These T cell receptor beta chains were read from a single sample in a study of blood T cell repertoires in COVID-19. Assay: immunoSEQ multiplex PCR; the TCRdb copy retains only in-frame clones and omits some. Of 80,000 to 95,000 clones listed, approximately 77% are singletons. The sequencing input was peripheral blood. The receptors were sampled from a woman older than 75 with acute or convalescent COVID-19. The CDR3 runs from the conserved cysteine through the conserved F or W. Fields, in order: V gene, CDR3 protein.

>TRBV4-2
CASSQVLTSGPNEQFF
>TRBV7-2
CASSAATGTGGYYEQYF
>TRBV28
CASCSGGLGGYTF
>TRBV19
CASSIGLAGGLNTGELFF
>TRBV3-1/TRBV3-2
CASTKGQGNSPLHF
>TRBV4-1
CASSQDRNQREQYF
>TRBV18
CASSPPAGKTEAFF
>TRBV6-5
CASSLDRGHGYTF
>TRBV27
CASSSGGGWGEKLFF
>TRBV2
CASSRSWGDDEQFF
>TRBV10-3
CAITRQGDTEAFF
>TRBV7-9
CASSLARGGGGGGGTQYF
>TRBV7-3
CASSTRLAGAPDTQYF